This TCR beta chain was sequenced in a study of blood T cell repertoires in COVID-19. In the authors' methods: Reference gene primer amplification in the assay estimated nucleated cell counts. Here immunoSEQ multiplex PCR was the method, and the copy in TCRdb shows in-frame clones only, minus some. From that table come the V and J calls and clone size; the DNA was used to work out D and trimming. The data show approximately 150,000 clones, roughly 84% seen once. The germline CDR1 and CDR2 sequences are LNHDA and SQIVND (reference sequence). The ends were cut back, 1 base at V and 6 bases at J, with 12 bases in the middle. This CDR3 comprises 14 residues.

This clonotype originated in a woman in her fifties or sixties in a cohort sampled during active or convalescent COVID-19. This chain uses TRBV19 with TRBJ1-2; no clear D gene. The sample taken for sequencing was peripheral blood. Here the CDR3 DNA reads TGTGCCAGTAGTATAGGGAGGTCGGGTAATGGCTACACCTTC. This translates into CASSIGRSGNGYTF. The full variable domain, its missing parts supplied by reference TRBV19 and TRBJ1-2, is DGGITQSPKYLFRKEGQNVTLSCEQNLNHDAMYWYRQDPGQGLRLIYYSQIVNDFQKGDIAEGYSVSREKKESFPLTVTSAQKNPTAFYLCASSIGRSGNGYTFGSGTRLTVV.